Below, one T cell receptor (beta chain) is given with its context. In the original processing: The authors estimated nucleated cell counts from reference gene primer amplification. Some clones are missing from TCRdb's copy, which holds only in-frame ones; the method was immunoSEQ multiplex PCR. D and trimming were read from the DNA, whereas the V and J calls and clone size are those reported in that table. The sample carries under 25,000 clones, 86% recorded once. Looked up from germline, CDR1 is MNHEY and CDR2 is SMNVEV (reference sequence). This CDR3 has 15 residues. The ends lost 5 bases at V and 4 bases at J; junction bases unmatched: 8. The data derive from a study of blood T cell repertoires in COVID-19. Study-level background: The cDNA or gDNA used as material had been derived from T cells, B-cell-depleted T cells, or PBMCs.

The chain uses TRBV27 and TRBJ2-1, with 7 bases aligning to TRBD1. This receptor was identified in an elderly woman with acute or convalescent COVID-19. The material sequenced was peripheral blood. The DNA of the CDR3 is TGTGCCAGCAGTACGAGCCCGGGACAGTACAATGAGCAGTTCTTC. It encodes CASSTSPGQYNEQFF.